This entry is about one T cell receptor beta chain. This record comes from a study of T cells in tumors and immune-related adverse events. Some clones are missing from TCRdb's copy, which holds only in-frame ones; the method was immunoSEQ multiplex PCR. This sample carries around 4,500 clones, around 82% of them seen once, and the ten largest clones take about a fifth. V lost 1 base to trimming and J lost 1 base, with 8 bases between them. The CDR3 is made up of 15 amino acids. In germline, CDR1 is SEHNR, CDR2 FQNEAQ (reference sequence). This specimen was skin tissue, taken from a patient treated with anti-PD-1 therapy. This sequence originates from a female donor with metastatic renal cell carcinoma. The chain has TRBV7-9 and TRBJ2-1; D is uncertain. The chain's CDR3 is CASSLDGRSYNEQFF. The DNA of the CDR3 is TGTGCCAGCAGCTTAGACGGCAGATCCTACAATGAGCAGTTCTTC.